One and the same sample provided the 18 T cell receptor beta chains below, sequenced in a study of Tregs in tolerant kidney transplant recipients. The repertoire was sequenced with immunoSEQ multiplex PCR; TCRdb's copy has only in-frame clones and lacks some. The sample contains over 60,000 clones, about four fifths of which appear only once. The sequencing sample was made of CD4+ T cells from blood. These TCRs come from a human donor in good health.

This chain connects TRBV7-9 to TRBJ2-1; 9 nucleotides agree with TRBD1. The CDR3 spans 16 residues. Germline V gene data show CDR1 as SEHNR and CDR2 as FQNEAQ (reference sequence). V shed 4 bases and J 0 bases; nucleotides not matched to a gene: 4. CDR3 residues: CASSSGTGSSYNEQFF. CDR3 nucleotides: TGTGCCAGCAGCTCCGGGACAGGGAGCTCCTACAATGAGCAGTTCTTC.

The chain uses TRBV5-4 and TRBJ2-7; D not certain. The germline V gene encodes CDR1 SGHNT and CDR2 YYREEE (reference sequence). V was pared by 2 bases and J by 3 bases, with 6 bases between. This CDR3 is built from 12 residues. CDR3 protein: CASSFQNYEQYF. CDR3 DNA: TGTGCCAGCAGCTTCCAGAACTACGAGCAGTACTTC.

The chain carries TRBV18 and TRBJ1-5; a weak D match, TRBD1 (6 bases). Deletions cut 1 base from V and 5 bases from J, with 6 bases between. The CDR3 extends over 13 amino acids. Germline V CDR1 and CDR2: KGHSH, LQKENI. CDR3 loop: CASSPQGDQPQHF. DNA for the CDR3: TGTGCCAGCTCACCACAGGGGGATCAGCCCCAGCATTTT.

V is TRBV28 and J is TRBJ1-1; no reliable D call. V was cut by 2 bases and J by 5 bases, with 6 bases left in between. The CDR3 spans 12 residues. Germline loops: CDR1 MDHEN, CDR2 SYDVKM. Here the CDR3 reads CASSLARTEAFF. The CDR3 coding sequence is TGTGCCAGCAGTTTAGCACGGACTGAAGCTTTCTTT.

This clone was recorded only once. The chain is built from TRBV19 and TRBJ1-4; D is perhaps TRBD1 (5 bases). V lost 6 bases and J lost 4, with 21 bases in between. Germline V CDR1 and CDR2: LNHDA, SQIVND (reference sequence). The CDR3 loop spans 17 amino acids. CDR3 region: CASRLGGGSGLNEKLFF. The CDR3 bases are TGTGCCAGTAGATTAGGTGGGGGATCGGGCCTTAATGAAAAACTGTTTTTT.

The rearrangement uses TRBV7-2 and TRBJ2-3; weak D call: TRBD1 (6 bases). The CDR3 consists of 15 residues. The V end was cut by 3 bases, the J end by 3 bases, with 13 bases between. CDR1 and CDR2 (germline): SGHTA, FQGNSA. The CDR3 nucleotides are TGTGCCAGCAGCTTGACAGGTTGGGGGACAGATACGCAGTATTTT. Protein product: CASSLTGWGTDTQYF.

The rearrangement links TRBV4-3 to TRBJ1-6, with D unresolved. V was cut by 3 bases and J by 0 bases, with 12 bases left in between. Germline V gene sequence: CDR1 LGHNA, CDR2 YSLEER. This CDR3 contains 17 residues. The CDR3 loop reads CASSQEHASSYNSPLHF. CDR3 bases: TGCGCCAGCAGCCAGGAGCACGCTAGCTCCTATAATTCACCCCTCCACTTT.

The V call is TRBV11-3, the J call TRBJ1-5; D is unresolved. Trimming shortened V by 0 bases and J by 4 bases, and 1 base separated the two germline ends. The CDR3 is made up of 12 amino acids. CDR1 is SGHNT, CDR2 YENEEA, per germline. The CDR3 reads CASSLENQPQHF. The CDR3 DNA sequence: TGTGCCAGCAGCTTAGAGAATCAGCCCCAGCATTTT.

This chain uses TRBV11-2 with TRBJ1-2; 7 nucleotides agree with TRBD1. J was trimmed by 2 bases and V by 2 bases; bases with no gene match: 5. The CDR3 extends over 15 amino acids. Germline values: CDR1 SGHAT, CDR2 FQNNGV. The DNA of the CDR3 is TGTGCCAGCAGCTTACAGGGGGGGAGCAACTATGGCTACACCTTC. Translation gives CASSLQGGSNYGYTF.

This clone was detected once. In the same sample, other DNA sequences code for this CDR3. V is TRBV5-4 and J is TRBJ2-5; D tentatively fits TRBD1 or TRBD2 (6 bases each). Germline V gene data show CDR1 as SGHNT and CDR2 as YYREEE (reference sequence). Trimming pared 8 bases from V and 3 bases from J, leaving 17 bases between. The CDR3 consists of 14 residues. As DNA, the CDR3 is TGTGCCAGTAGCACAACCGGGGGCGAAGAGACCCAGTACTTC. Protein product: CASSTTGGEETQYF.

V gene TRBV6-5 combines with J gene TRBJ2-1; 9 positions match TRBD2. Germline trimming cut 0 bases from V and 10 bases from J; bases unmatched to any gene: 7. This CDR3 spans 15 amino acids. The V gene's germline CDR1 is MNHEY and CDR2 SVGAGI. Here the CDR3 DNA reads TGTGCCAGCAGTTACTCGAGTACCGCGGGAGGGGAGCAGTTCTTC. Translation: CASSYSSTAGGEQFF.

This clone was found a few times. The junction departs from germline at one end; a sequencing error may be responsible. The V gene is TRBV18, the J gene TRBJ1-4; unclear D gene. This CDR3 is 13 amino acids long. Germline V lookup: CDR1 KGHSH, CDR2 LQKENI. CDR3: CASSPQPFASGDF. In DNA form, the CDR3 reads TGTGCCAGCTCACCACAACCGTTCGCTTCGGGTGATTTT. Combining the CDR3 with reference TRBV18 and TRBJ1-4 gives the whole variable domain NAGVMQNPRHLVRRRGQEARLRCSPMKGHSHVYWYRQLPEEGLKFMVYLQKENIIDESGMPKERFSAEFPKEGPSILRIQQVVRGDSAAYFCASSPQPFASGDFGSGTQLSVL.

The V call is TRBV13, the J call TRBJ2-5, with D possibly matching TRBD2 (5 bases). From germline, CDR1 is PRHDT and CDR2 FYEKMQ (reference sequence). CDR3 length equals 13 residues. Trimming removed 5 bases from V and 3 bases from J, with 10 bases in between. The CDR3 DNA reads TGTGCCAGCAGCCTACCCGGGGAAGAGACCCAGTACTTC. It codes for CASSLPGEETQYF.

This rearrangement joins TRBV29-1 to TRBJ2-3, with a possible D match to TRBD1 (6 bases). Germline lookup yields CDR1 SQVTM and CDR2 ANQGSEA. V shed 6 bases and J shed 2 bases, with 12 bases lying between them. CDR3 size: 13 residues. CDR3 DNA sequence: TGCAGCGTCAAGACAGGACTCACAGATACGCAGTATTTT. It codes for CSVKTGLTDTQYF.

The chain carries TRBV19 and TRBJ2-5; TRBD2 might be the D (6 bases). Trimming pared 1 base from V and 3 bases from J, leaving 18 bases between. Germline assignment: CDR1 LNHDA and CDR2 SQIVND (reference sequence). The CDR3 runs 17 residues. CDR3 bases: TGTGCCAGTAGTATAGCGAGGGCGGGGAACATAAAAGAGACCCAGTACTTC. Its protein product is CASSIARAGNIKETQYF.

The chain carries TRBV9 and TRBJ1-1; 7 positions agree with TRBD1. The CDR3 is 13 amino acids. Germline CDR1 SGDLS, CDR2 YYNGEE. V trimming: 4 bases; J trimming: 4 bases; junction bases outside the gene matches: 4. The CDR3: CASSPGGRTEAFF. The DNA of the CDR3 is TGTGCCAGCAGCCCAGGGGGGCGCACTGAAGCTTTCTTT. The full variable domain, completed using reference TRBV9 and TRBJ1-1, is DSGVTQTPKHLITATGQRVTLRCSPRSGDLSVYWYQQSLDQGLQFLIQYYNGEERAKGNILERFSAQQFPDLHSELNLSSLELGDSALYFCASSPGGRTEAFFGQGTRLTVV.

In DNA form, the CDR3 reads TGTGCCACCAGCATACCCCCAGCGGGAGTAATGTCCTACAATGAGCAGTTCTTC. Its translation: CATSIPPAGVMSYNEQFF. V and J are TRBV15 and TRBJ2-1; 8 positions match TRBD2. Germline V gives CDR1 LNHNV, CDR2 YYDKDF (reference sequence). The V segment lost 4 bases and the J segment 1 base; nucleotides outside the gene matches: 12. The length of the CDR3 is 18 residues.

V and J are TRBV28 and TRBJ2-6; possible D gene TRBD2, 6 bases. V gave up 4 bases and J gave up 3 bases, with 13 bases separating them. From germline, CDR1 is MDHEN and CDR2 SYDVKM. The CDR3 covers 16 residues. The DNA of the CDR3 is TGTGCCAGCAGTTCACCGGGACTCCTTGGGGCCAACGTCCTGACTTTC. This gives the protein CASSSPGLLGANVLTF.